This T cell receptor beta chain was captured in a study of cytomegalovirus exposure and HLA in healthy donors. For the study at large: Genotyping showed roughly 77% of fewer than 500 donors falling in the Caucasian-associated ancestry cluster. General study points: A later analysis linked fewer than 20,000 TCR beta sequences to HLA alleles at 0.05 false discovery rate. A previous analysis found most TCR beta V segments productive roughly 87% or roughly 30% of the time. Among TCR beta chains of equal frequency, HLA-associated ones were more clonally expanded in a later analysis.

The CDR3 extends over 15 amino acids. Trimming at V came to 5 bases and at J to 3 bases, leaving 5 bases not matched to a gene. Germline CDR1 reads SGHVS; CDR2 reads FNYEAQ. A remark on this clone: The target antigen is unknown.

60 Vbeta and 13 Jbeta primers were used in PCR. Sequenced by immunoSEQ multiplex PCR; TCRdb stores in-frame clones only, minus some. The repertoire holds over 80,000 clones, 65% to 85% seen once, with 14% in the top ten. This clonotype was sampled from a woman in her 70s in good health and CMV-seropositive. The sample taken for sequencing was PBMCs. The chain has TRBV7-6 and TRBJ2-1; TRBD2 aligns across 9 bases. CDR3 DNA: TGTGCCAGCAGCCCGGGACTAGCCCTCTACAATGAGCAGTTCTTC. Translation gives CASSPGLALYNEQFF.